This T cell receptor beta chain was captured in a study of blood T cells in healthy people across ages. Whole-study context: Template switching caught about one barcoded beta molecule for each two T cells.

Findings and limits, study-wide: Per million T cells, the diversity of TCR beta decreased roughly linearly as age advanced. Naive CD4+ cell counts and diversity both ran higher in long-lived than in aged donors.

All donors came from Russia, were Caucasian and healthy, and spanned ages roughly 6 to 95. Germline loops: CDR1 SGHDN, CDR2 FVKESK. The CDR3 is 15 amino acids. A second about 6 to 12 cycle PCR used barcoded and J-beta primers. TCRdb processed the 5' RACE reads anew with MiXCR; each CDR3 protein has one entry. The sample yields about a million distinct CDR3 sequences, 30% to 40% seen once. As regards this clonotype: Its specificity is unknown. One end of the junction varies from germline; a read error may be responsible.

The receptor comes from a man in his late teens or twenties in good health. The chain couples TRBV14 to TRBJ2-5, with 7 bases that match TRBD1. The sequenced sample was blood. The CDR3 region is CASSQPDRAQATQYF. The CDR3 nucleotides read TGTGCCAGCAGCCAACCAGACAGGGCGCAAGCGACCCAGTACTTC.